The 9 T cell receptor beta chains presented below share a single source sample, sequenced in a study of blood T cell repertoires in COVID-19. Sequenced by immunoSEQ multiplex PCR; TCRdb stores in-frame clones only, minus some. The sample lists about 220,000 clones, 80% occurring once. Sequenced material: peripheral blood. Receptors originate from a human donor in a cohort sampled during active COVID-19.

The chain links TRBV19 to TRBJ2-7; D not certain. The length of the CDR3 is 16 residues. Germline V gives CDR1 LNHDA, CDR2 SQIVND (reference sequence). Deletions cut 1 base from V and 2 bases from J, with 15 bases between. The chain's CDR3 is CASSIGRTLTTYEQYF. As DNA, the CDR3 is TGTGCCAGTAGTATAGGTCGCACTCTCACTACCTACGAGCAGTACTTC.

The chain has TRBV11-2 and TRBJ2-1, with D perhaps matching TRBD1 (6 bases). Germline CDR1 and CDR2: SGHAT and FQNNGV. Trimming pared 5 bases from V and 8 bases from J, leaving 13 bases between. The CDR3 has 13 amino acids. CDR3 amino acids: CASSGDRSYEQFF. The CDR3 bases are TGTGCCAGCAGCGGAGACAGGTCCTATGAGCAGTTCTTC.

This clone was counted only a few times. The chain has TRBV24-1 and TRBJ1-5; 9 nucleotides agree with TRBD1. The CDR3 contains 13 residues. Germline assignment: CDR1 KGHDR and CDR2 SFDVKD. Trimming took 9 bases from V and 4 from J; bases not matched to a gene: 3. CDR3 coding DNA: TGTGCCACCTCCGGGACAGGGAATCAGCCCCAGCATTTT. Translating gives CATSGTGNQPQHF.

The gene calls are TRBV28 and TRBJ1-2; 7 bases fit TRBD1. CDR1 and CDR2 (germline): MDHEN, SYDVKM. The V gene end was trimmed by 5 bases and the J gene end by 6 bases; junction bases not matched to a gene: 3. The CDR3 sequence is 12 residues long. The CDR3 loop reads CASSGGQNGYTF. The DNA of the CDR3 is TGTGCCAGCAGTGGGGGACAGAATGGCTACACCTTC.

This chain links TRBV29-1 with TRBJ1-4; D is possibly TRBD1 (6 bases). From germline, CDR1 is SQVTM and CDR2 ANQGSEA. The ends were cut back, 6 bases at V and 10 bases at J, with 21 bases in the middle. This CDR3 is built from 14 residues. The CDR3 reads CSVEIETGLGKLFF. DNA for the CDR3: TGCAGCGTCGAAATCGAGACAGGTTTAGGAAAACTGTTTTTT.

This chain joins TRBV21-1 and TRBJ2-3; the table calls TRBD2, which could not be checked here. TRBV21-1 is termed a pseudogene. The CDR3 consists of 16 residues. CDR3: CASSKVSSVRTDTQYF. The CDR3 DNA sequence: TGTGCCAGCAGCAAAGTCTCTAGCGTACGCACAGATACGCAGTATTTT.

This clone was seen once. The rearrangement links TRBV19 to TRBJ2-7, with 7 bases that match TRBD2. The CDR3 consists of 14 residues. Germline values: CDR1 LNHDA, CDR2 SQIVND (reference sequence). V shed 3 bases and J 4 bases; nucleotides not matched to a gene: 6. The CDR3 loop reads CASSMSSGPYEQYF. Written as DNA, the CDR3 is TGTGCCAGTAGTATGAGTAGCGGGCCTTACGAGCAGTACTTC.

The chain has TRBV4-2 and TRBJ2-5; TRBD2 is a possible D gene (6 bases). This CDR3 spans 14 amino acids. V was trimmed by 0 bases and J by 4 bases, leaving 9 bases between them. Looked up from germline, CDR1 is LGHNA and CDR2 is YNFKEQ. The CDR3 spells CASSQDGGLETQYF. The CDR3 coding sequence is TGTGCCAGCAGCCAAGATGGGGGGTTAGAGACCCAGTACTTC.

This chain links TRBV5-8 with TRBJ2-7; 7 bases fit TRBD1. V gave up 4 bases and J gave up 7 bases; unmatched junction bases: 8. In germline, CDR1 is SGHTS, CDR2 YDEGEE. This CDR3 contains 13 residues. The DNA of the CDR3 is TGTGCCAGCAGCACGACAGGGACGAGAGAGCAGTACTTC. Its protein is CASSTTGTREQYF.